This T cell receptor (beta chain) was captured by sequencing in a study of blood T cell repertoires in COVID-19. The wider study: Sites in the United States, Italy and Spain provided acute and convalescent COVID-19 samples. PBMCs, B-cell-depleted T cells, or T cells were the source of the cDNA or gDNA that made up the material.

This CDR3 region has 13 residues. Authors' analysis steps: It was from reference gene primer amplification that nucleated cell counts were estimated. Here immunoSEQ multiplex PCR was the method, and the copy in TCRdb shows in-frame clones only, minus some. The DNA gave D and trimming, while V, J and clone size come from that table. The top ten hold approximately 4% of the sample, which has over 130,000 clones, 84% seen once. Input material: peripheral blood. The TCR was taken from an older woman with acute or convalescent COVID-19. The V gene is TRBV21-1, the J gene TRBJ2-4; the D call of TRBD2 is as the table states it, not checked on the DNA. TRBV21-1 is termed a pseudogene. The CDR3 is CAIMGLAKNIQYF. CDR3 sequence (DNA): TGTGCCATTATGGGACTAGCCAAAAACATTCAGTACTTC.